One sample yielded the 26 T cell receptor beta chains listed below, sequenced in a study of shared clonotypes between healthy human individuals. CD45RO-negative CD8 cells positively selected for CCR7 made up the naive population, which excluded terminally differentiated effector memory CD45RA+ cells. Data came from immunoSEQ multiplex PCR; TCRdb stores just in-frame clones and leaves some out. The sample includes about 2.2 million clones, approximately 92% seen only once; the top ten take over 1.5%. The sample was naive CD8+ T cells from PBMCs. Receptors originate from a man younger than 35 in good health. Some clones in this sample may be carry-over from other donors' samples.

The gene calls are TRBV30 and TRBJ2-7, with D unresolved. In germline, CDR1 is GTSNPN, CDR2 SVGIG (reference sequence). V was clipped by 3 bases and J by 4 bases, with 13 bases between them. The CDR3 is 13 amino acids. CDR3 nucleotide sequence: TGTGCCTGGAGCTTCGTTCCCGGGTACGAGCAGTACTTC. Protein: CAWSFVPGYEQYF.

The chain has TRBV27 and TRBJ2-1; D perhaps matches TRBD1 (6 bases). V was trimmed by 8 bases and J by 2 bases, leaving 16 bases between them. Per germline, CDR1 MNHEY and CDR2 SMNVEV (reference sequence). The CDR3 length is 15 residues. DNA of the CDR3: TGTGCCAGCGTCCTGAAAGGGGGACCCTACAATGAGCAGTTCTTC. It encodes CASVLKGGPYNEQFF.

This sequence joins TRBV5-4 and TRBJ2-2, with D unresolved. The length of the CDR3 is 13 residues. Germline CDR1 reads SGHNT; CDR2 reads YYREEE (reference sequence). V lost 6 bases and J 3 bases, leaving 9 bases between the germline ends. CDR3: CASTNEDTGELFF. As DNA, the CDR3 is TGTGCCAGCACCAACGAGGACACCGGGGAGCTGTTTTTT.

The CDR3 is CASSDPRTIQETQYF. The DNA of the CDR3 is TGTGCCAGCAGTGACCCCCGGACAATCCAGGAGACCCAGTACTTC. V gene TRBV6-4 combines with J gene TRBJ2-5; D might be TRBD1 (5 bases). The CDR3 runs to 15 residues. Per germline, CDR1 MRHNA and CDR2 SNTAGT. V lost 2 bases and J lost 5, with 15 bases in between.

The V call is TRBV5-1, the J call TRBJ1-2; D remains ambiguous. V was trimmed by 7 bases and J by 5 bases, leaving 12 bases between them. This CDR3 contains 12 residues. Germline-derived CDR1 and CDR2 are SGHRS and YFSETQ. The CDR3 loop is CASAPTGYGYTF. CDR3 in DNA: TGCGCCAGCGCACCGACGGGATATGGCTACACCTTC.

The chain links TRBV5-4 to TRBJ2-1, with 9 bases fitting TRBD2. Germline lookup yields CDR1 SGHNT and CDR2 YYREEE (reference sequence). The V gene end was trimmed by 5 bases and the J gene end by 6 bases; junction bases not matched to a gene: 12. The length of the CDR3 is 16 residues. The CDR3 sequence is CASSPSGIPPGNEQFF. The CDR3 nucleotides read TGTGCCAGCAGTCCTAGCGGGATCCCTCCCGGCAATGAGCAGTTCTTC.

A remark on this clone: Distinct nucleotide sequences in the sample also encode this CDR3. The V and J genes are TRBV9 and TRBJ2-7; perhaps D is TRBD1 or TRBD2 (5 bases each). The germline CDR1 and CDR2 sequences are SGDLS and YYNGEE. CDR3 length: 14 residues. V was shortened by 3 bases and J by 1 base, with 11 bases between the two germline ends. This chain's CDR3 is CASSARDGSYEQYF. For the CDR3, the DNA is TGTGCCAGCAGCGCCCGGGACGGATCCTACGAGCAGTACTTC.

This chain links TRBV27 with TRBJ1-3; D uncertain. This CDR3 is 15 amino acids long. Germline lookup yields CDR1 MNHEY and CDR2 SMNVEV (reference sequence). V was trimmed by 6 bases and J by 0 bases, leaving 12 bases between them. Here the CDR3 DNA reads TGTGCCAGCAGAATAAACAGATTCTCTGGAAACACCATATATTTT. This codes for CASRINRFSGNTIYF.

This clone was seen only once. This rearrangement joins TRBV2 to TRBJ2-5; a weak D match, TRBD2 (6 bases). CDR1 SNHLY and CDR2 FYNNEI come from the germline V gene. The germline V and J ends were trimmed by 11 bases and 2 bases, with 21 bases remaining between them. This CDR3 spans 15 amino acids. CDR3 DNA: TGTGCCGGATCTCACGGGACTTTTTCGCAAGAGACCCAGTACTTC. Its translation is CAGSHGTFSQETQYF.

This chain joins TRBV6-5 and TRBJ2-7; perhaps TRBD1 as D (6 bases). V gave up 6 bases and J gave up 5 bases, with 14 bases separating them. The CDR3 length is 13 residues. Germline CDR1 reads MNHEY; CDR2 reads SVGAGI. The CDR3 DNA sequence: TGTGCCAGCAGCTACAGGGCTCTCCACGAGCAGTACTTC. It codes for CASSYRALHEQYF.

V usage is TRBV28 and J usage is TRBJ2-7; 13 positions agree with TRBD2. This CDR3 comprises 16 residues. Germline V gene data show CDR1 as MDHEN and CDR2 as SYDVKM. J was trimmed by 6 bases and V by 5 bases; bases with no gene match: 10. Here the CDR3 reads CASSPGLAGPPPEQYF. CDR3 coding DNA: TGTGCCAGCAGTCCGGGACTAGCGGGACCCCCCCCCGAGCAGTACTTC.

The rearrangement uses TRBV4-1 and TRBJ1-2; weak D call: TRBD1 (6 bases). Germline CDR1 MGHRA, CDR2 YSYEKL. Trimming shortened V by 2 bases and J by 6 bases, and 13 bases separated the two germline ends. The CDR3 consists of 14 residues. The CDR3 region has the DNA TGCGCCAGCAGCCAAATACAGGGTGAAAATGGCTACACCTTC. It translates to CASSQIQGENGYTF.

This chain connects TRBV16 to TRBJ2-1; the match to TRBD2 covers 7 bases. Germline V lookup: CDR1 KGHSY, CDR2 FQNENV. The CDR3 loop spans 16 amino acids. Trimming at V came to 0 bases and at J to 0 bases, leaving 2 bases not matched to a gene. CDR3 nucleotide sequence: TGTGCCAGCAGCCAATCGGGGGGGAGCTCCTACAATGAGCAGTTCTTC. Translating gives CASSQSGGSSYNEQFF.

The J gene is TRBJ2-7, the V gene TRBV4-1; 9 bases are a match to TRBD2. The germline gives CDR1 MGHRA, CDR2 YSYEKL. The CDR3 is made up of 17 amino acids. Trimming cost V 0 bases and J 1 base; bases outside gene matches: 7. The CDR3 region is CASSQDRSGLASYEQYF. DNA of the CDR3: TGCGCCAGCAGCCAAGATCGATCGGGACTAGCTTCCTACGAGCAGTACTTC.

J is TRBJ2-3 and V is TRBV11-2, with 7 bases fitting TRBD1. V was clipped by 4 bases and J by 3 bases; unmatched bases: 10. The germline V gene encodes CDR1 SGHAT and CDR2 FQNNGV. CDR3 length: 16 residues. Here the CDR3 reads CASSSRQGWQTDTQYF. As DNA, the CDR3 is TGTGCCAGCAGCTCGAGACAGGGTTGGCAGACAGATACGCAGTATTTT.

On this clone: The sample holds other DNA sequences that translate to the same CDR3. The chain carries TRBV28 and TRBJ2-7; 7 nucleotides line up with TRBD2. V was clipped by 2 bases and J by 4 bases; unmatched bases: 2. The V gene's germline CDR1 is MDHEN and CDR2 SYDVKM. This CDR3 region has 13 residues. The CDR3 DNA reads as TGTGCCAGCAGTTTAGGGGAGGGGTACGAGCAGTACTTC. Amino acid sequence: CASSLGEGYEQYF. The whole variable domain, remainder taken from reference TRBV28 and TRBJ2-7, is DVKVTQSSRYLVKRTGEKVFLECVQDMDHENMFWYRQDPGLGLRLIYFSYDVKMKEKGDIPEGYSVSREKKERFSLILESASTNQTSMYLCASSLGEGYEQYFGPGTRLTVT.

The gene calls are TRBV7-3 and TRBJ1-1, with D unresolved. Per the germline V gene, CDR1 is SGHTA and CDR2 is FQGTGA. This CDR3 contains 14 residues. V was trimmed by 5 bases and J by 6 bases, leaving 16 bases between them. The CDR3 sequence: CASSPILGSAEAFF. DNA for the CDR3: TGTGCCAGCAGCCCTATTTTGGGGAGCGCTGAAGCTTTCTTT. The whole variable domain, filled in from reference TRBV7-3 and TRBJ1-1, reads GAGVSQTPSNKVTEKGKYVELRCDPISGHTALYWYRQSLGQGPEFLIYFQGTGAADDSGLPNDRFFAVRPEGSVSTLKIQRTERGDSAVYLCASSPILGSAEAFFGQGTRLTVV.

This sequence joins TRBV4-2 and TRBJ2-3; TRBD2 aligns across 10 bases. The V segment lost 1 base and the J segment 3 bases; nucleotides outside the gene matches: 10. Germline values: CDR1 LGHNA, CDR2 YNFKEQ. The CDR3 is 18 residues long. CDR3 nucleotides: TGTGCCAGCAGCCAAGGACCCCGAGCGGGAGGGCCGACAGATACGCAGTATTTT. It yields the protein CASSQGPRAGGPTDTQYF.

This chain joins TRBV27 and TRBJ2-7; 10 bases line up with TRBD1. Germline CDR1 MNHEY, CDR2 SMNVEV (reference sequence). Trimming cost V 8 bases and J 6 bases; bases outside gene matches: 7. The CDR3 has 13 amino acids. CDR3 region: CASGDRGVSEQYF. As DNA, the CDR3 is TGTGCCAGCGGGGACAGGGGAGTCTCCGAGCAGTACTTC.

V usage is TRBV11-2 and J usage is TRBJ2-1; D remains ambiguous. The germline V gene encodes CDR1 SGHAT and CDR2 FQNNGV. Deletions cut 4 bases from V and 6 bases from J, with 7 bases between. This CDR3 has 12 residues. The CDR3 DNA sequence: TGTGCCAGCAGCTCGACTCCCAATGAGCAGTTCTTC. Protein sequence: CASSSTPNEQFF.

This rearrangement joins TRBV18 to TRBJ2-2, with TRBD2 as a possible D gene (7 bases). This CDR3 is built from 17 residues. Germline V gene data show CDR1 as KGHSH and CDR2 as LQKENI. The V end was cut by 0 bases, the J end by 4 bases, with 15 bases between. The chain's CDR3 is CASSPPAGAPATGELFF. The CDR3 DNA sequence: TGTGCCAGCTCACCACCTGCGGGGGCTCCCGCCACCGGGGAGCTGTTTTTT.

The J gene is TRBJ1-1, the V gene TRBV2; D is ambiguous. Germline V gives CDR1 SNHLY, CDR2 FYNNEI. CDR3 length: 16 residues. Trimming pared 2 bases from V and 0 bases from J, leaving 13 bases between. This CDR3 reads CASSEMYSALNTEAFF. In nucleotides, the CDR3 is TGTGCCAGCAGTGAAATGTACAGTGCTTTGAACACTGAAGCTTTCTTT.

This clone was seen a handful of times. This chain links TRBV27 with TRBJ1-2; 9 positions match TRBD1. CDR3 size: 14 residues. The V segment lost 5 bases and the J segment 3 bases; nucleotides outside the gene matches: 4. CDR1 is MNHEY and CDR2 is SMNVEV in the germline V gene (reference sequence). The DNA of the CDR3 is TGTGCCAGCAGTCAGGGACAGGGAGACTATGGCTACACCTTC. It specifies CASSQGQGDYGYTF.

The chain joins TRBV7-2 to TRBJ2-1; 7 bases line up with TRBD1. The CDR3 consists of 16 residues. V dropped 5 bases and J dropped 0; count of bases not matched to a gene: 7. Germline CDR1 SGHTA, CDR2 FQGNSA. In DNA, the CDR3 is TGTGCCAGCAGCCCTGACAGGGCCAGCTCCTACAATGAGCAGTTCTTC. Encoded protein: CASSPDRASSYNEQFF.

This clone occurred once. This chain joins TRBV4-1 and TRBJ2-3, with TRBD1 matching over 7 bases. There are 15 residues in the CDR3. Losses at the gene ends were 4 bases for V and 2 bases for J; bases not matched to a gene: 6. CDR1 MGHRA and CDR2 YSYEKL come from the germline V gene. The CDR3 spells CASSPTGRPTDTQYF. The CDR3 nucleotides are TGCGCCAGCAGCCCGACAGGGCGTCCCACAGATACGCAGTATTTT.

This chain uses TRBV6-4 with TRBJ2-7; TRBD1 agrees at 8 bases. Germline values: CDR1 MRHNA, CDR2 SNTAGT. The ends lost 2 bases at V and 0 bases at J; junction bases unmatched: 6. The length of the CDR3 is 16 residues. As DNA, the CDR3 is TGTGCCAGCAGTGACCCCGGACAGGGTTGCTCCTACGAGCAGTACTTC. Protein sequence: CASSDPGQGCSYEQYF.